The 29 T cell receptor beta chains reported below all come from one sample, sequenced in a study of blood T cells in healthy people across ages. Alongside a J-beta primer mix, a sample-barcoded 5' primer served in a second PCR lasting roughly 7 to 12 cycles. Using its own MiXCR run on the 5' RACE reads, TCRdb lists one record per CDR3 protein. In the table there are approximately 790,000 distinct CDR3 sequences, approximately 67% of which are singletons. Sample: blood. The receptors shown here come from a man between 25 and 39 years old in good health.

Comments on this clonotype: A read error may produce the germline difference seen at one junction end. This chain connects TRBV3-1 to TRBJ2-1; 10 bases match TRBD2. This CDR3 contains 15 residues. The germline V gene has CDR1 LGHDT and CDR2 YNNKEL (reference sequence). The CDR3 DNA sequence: TGTGCCAGCGGCCAAGTAGGACTAGCGGACAATGAGCAGTTCTTC. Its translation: CASGQVGLADNEQFF.

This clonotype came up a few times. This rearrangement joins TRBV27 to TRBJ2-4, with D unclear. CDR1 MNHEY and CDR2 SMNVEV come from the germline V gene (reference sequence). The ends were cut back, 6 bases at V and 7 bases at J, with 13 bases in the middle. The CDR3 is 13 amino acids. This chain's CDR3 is CASSKNPGNIQYF. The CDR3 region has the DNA TGTGCCAGCAGCAAGAACCCTGGGAACATTCAGTACTTC.

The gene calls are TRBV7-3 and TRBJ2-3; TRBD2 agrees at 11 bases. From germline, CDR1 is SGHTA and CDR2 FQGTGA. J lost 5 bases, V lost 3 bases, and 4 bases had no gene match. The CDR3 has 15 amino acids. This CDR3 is CASSFSGGARDTQYF. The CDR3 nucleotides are TGTGCCAGCAGCTTTAGCGGGGGGGCAAGAGATACGCAGTATTTT.

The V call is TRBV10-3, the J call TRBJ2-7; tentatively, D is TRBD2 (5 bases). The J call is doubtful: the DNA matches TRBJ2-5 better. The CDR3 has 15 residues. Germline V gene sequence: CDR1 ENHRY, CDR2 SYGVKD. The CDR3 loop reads CALNRGQARGETQYF. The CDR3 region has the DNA TGTGCCTTAAACCGAGGGCAGGCCAGAGGGGAGACCCAGTACTTC.

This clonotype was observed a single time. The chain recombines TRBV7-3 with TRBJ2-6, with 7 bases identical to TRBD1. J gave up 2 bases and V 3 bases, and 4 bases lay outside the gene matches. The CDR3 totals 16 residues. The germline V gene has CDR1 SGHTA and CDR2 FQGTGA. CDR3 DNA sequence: TGTGCCAGCAGCTTCGCCGGGACAGCTGGGGCCAACGTCCTGACTTTC. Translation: CASSFAGTAGANVLTF. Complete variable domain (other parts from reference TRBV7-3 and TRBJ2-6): GAGVSQTPSNKVTEKGKYVELRCDPISGHTALYWYRQSLGQGPEFLIYFQGTGAADDSGLPNDRFFAVRPEGSVSTLKIQRTERGDSAVYLCASSFAGTAGANVLTFGAGSRLTVL.

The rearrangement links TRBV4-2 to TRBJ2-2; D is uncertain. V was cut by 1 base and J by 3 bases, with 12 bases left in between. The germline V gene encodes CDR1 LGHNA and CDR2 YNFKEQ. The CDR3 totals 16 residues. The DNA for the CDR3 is TGTGCCAGCAGCCAAGTGGCGGTTTGGGACACCGGGGAGCTGTTTTTT. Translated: CASSQVAVWDTGELFF.

This CDR3 is CASSRTTDNTGELFF. CDR3 sequence (DNA): TGTGCCAGCAGTCGGACAACGGATAACACCGGGGAGCTGTTTTTT. V and J are TRBV7-2 and TRBJ2-2, with D perhaps TRBD1 (5 bases). V lost 6 bases, J lost 2 bases, and 13 bases lay in between. Per germline, CDR1 SGHTA and CDR2 FQGNSA. The CDR3 consists of 15 residues.

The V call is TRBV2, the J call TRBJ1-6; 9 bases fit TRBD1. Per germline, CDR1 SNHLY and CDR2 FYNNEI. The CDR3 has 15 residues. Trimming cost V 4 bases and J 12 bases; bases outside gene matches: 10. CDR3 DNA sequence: TGTGCCAGCAGTGTCGCGGACAGGGGATTCAGACCCCTCCACTTT. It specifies CASSVADRGFRPLHF. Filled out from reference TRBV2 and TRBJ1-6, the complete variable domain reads EPEVTQTPSHQVTQMGQEVILRCVPISNHLYFYWYRQILGQKVEFLVSFYNNEISEKSEIFDDQFSVERPDGSNFTLKIRSTKLEDSAMYFCASSVADRGFRPLHFGNGTRLTVT.

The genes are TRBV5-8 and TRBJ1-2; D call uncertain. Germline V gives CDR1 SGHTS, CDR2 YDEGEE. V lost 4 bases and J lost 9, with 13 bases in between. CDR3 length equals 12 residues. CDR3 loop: CASSPEVGSYTF. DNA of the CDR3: TGTGCCAGCAGCCCGGAGGTCGGCAGCTACACCTTC.

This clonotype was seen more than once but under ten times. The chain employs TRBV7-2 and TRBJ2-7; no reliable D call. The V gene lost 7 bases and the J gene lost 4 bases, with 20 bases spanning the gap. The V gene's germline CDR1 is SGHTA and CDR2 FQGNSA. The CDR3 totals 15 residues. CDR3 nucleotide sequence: TGTGCCAGCACTCGGATTCGGCAGTCGACGTACGAGCAGTACTTC. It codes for CASTRIRQSTYEQYF.

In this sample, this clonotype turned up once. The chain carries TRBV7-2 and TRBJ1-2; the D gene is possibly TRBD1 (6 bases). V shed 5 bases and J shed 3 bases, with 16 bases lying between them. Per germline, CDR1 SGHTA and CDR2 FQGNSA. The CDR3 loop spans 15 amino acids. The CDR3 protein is CASSPTGDGYYGYTF. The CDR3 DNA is TGTGCCAGCAGCCCGACAGGAGATGGTTACTATGGCTACACCTTC.

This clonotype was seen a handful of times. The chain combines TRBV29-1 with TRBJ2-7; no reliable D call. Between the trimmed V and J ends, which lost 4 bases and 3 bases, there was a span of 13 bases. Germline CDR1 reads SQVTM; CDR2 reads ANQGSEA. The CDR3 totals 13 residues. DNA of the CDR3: TGCAGCGTTGTAGGTCAGCGTGTCTACGAGCAGTACTTC. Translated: CSVVGQRVYEQYF.

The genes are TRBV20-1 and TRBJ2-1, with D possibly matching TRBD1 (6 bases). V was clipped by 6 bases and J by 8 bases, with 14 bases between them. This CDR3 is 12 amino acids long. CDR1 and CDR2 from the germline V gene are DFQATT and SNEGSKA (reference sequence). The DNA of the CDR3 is TGCAGTGCAAGCAGGGGTTACGATGAGCAGTTCTTC. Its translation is CSASRGYDEQFF.

In nucleotides, the CDR3 is TGCAGTGCTAGCGCGTCAGACAGAGACTACGAGCAGTACTTC. Amino acids: CSASASDRDYEQYF. This chain links TRBV20-1 with TRBJ2-4, with TRBD1 as a possible D gene (5 bases). Matching the DNA end better, TRBJ2-7 makes the J call doubtful. The CDR3 contains 14 residues. Germline assignment: CDR1 DFQATT and CDR2 SNEGSKA (reference sequence).

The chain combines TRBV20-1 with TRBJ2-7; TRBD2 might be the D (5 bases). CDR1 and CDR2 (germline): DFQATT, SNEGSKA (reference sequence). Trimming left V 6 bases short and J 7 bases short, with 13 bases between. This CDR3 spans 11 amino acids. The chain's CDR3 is CSALQPGEQYF. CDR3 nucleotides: TGCAGTGCCCTACAGCCGGGGGAGCAGTACTTC.

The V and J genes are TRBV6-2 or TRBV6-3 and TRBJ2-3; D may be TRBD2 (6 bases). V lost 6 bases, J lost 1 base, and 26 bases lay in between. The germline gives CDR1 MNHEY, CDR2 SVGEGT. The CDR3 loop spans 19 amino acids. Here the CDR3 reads CASSRGRSRGLLGTDTQYF. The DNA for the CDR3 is TGTGCCAGCAGCCGCGGCCGGAGTAGGGGACTCTTGGGCACAGATACGCAGTATTTT.

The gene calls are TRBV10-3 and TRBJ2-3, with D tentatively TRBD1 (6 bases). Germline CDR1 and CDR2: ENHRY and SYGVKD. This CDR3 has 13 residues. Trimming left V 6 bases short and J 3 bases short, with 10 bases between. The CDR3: CAISTGWTDTQYF. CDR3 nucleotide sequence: TGTGCCATCAGCACAGGGTGGACAGATACGCAGTATTTT.

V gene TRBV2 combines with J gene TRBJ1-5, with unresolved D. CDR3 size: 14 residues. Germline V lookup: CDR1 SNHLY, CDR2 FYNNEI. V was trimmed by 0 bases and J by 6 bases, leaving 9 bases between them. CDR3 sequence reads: CASSEAGSGQPQHF. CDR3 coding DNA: TGTGCCAGCAGTGAAGCGGGGTCCGGTCAGCCCCAGCATTTT.

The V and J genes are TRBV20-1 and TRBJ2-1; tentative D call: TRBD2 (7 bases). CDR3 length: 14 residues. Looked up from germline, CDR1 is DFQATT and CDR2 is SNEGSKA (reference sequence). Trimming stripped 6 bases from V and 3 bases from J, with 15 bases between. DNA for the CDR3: TGCAGTGCCGGAGGGGGGGCAGTCTACAATGAGCAGTTCTTC. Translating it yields CSAGGGAVYNEQFF.

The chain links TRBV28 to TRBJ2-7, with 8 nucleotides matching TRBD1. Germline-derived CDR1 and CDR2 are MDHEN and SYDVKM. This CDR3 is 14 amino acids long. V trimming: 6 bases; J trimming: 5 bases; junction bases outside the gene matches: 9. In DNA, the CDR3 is TGTGCCAGCAGGCAGGGGGCTACCCTCCACGAGCAGTACTTC. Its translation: CASRQGATLHEQYF.

CDR3 protein: CSAEHGQGGSGNTIYF. CDR3 sequence (DNA): TGCAGTGCTGAACACGGACAGGGTGGCTCTGGAAACACCATATATTTT. The V call is TRBV20-1, the J call TRBJ1-3; 8 nucleotides align to TRBD1. The V gene's germline CDR1 is DFQATT and CDR2 SNEGSKA (reference sequence). The CDR3 totals 16 residues. J gave up 0 bases and V 5 bases, and 9 bases lay outside the gene matches.

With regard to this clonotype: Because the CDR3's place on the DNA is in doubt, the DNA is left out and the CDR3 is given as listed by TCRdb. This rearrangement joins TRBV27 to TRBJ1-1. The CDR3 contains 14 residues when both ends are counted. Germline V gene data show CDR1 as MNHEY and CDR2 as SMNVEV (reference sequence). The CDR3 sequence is CASSSSTGRTEAFF.

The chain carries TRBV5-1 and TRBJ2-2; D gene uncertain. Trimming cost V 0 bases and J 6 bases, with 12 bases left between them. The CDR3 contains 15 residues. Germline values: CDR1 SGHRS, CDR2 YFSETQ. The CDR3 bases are TGCGCCAGCAGCTTGGCTCCAGGAGCCCCCGGGGAGCTGTTTTTT. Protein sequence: CASSLAPGAPGELFF.

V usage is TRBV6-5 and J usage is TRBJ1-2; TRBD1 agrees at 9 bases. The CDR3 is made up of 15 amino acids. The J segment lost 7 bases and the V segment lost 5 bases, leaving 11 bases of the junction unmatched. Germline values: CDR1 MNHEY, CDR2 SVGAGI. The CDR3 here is CASSTNRGRSSGYTF. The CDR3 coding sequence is TGTGCCAGCAGTACTAACAGGGGGCGGAGTAGTGGCTACACCTTC.

The CDR3 here is CASSQDNRSGYGYTF. The CDR3 DNA reads TGCGCCAGCAGCCAAGATAACCGGAGCGGCTATGGCTACACCTTC. V usage is TRBV4-1 and J usage is TRBJ1-2; D remains unclear. CDR3 length: 15 residues. Trimming stripped 0 bases from V and 4 bases from J, with 12 bases between. Germline V gene data show CDR1 as MGHRA and CDR2 as YSYEKL.

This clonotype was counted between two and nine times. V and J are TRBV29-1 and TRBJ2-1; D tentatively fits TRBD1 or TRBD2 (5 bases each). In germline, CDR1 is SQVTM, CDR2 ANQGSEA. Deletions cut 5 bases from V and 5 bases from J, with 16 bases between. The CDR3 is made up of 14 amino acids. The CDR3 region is CSVPRGRENNEQFF. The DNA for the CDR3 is TGCAGCGTTCCACGGGGCCGCGAAAACAATGAGCAGTTCTTC.

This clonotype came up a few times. The CDR3 protein is CASSQRRAVQETQYF. The CDR3 coding sequence is TGCGCCAGCAGCCAACGTCGAGCGGTCCAAGAGACCCAGTACTTC. This rearrangement joins TRBV4-1 to TRBJ2-5; D possibly corresponds to TRBD2 (5 bases). V lost 2 bases and J lost 1, with 11 bases in between. Germline V lookup: CDR1 MGHRA, CDR2 YSYEKL. The CDR3 has 15 amino acids.

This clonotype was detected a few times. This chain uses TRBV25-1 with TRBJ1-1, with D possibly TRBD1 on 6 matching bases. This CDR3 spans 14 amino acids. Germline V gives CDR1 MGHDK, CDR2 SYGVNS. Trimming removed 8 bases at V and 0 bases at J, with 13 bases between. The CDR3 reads CASGEDRVNTEAFF. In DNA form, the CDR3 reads TGTGCCAGCGGGGAGGACAGAGTGAACACTGAAGCTTTCTTT.

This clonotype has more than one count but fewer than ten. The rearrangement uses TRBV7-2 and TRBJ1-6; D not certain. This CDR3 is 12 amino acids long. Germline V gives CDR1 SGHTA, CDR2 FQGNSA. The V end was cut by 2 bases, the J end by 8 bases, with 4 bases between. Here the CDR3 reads CASSLTHSPLHF. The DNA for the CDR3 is TGTGCCAGCAGCTTAACCCATTCACCCCTCCACTTT.